Each of the 22 T cell receptor beta chains below was sequenced from the same sample in a study of shared clonotypes between healthy human individuals. The protocol was immunoSEQ multiplex PCR, while the TCRdb copy is restricted to in-frame clones and leaves out a portion. The data show some 1,100,000 clones, about 80% seen once. Sequencing was done on a sample of memory CD4+ T cells from PBMCs. This sample's subset: CD45RA-negative fraction. The source is a man aged 18 to 30 in good health. Some clones in this sample may be carry-over from other donors' samples.

V usage is TRBV5-4 and J usage is TRBJ2-1; D gene uncertain. Germline CDR1 is SGHNT and CDR2 is YYREEE (reference sequence). The V end lost 0 bases, the J end lost 5 bases, and 12 bases lay between the germline ends. This CDR3 is built from 15 residues. The CDR3 protein is CASSLVGLQNNEQFF. DNA of the CDR3: TGTGCCAGCAGCTTGGTTGGTCTACAGAACAATGAGCAGTTCTTC.

This clone was picked up a small number of times. CDR3 protein: CASSSGPRAHSYNEQFF. The CDR3 nucleotides are TGTGCCAGCAGTTCAGGACCCAGGGCTCACTCCTACAATGAGCAGTTCTTC. This rearrangement joins TRBV27 to TRBJ2-1, with D maybe TRBD1 (5 bases). Germline lookup yields CDR1 MNHEY and CDR2 SMNVEV (reference sequence). CDR3 length: 17 residues. Trimming pared 4 bases from V and 0 bases from J, leaving 16 bases between.

In this sample, this clone turned up a few times. The chain recombines TRBV19 with TRBJ1-1; 7 bases match TRBD1. The V gene end was trimmed by 6 bases and the J gene end by 4 bases; junction bases not matched to a gene: 5. The CDR3 spans 13 residues. Germline V gives CDR1 LNHDA, CDR2 SQIVND (reference sequence). The CDR3 coding sequence is TGTGCCAGTAGACGACAGGGTACCACTGAAGCTTTCTTT. Translated: CASRRQGTTEAFF.

The V gene is TRBV5-1, the J gene TRBJ2-2; D perhaps matches TRBD2 (7 bases). The CDR3 consists of 18 residues. Per the germline V gene, CDR1 is SGHRS and CDR2 is YFSETQ. V lost 0 bases and J 0 bases, leaving 15 bases between the germline ends. CDR3: CASSLAAGGTPNTGELFF. The CDR3 DNA sequence: TGCGCCAGCAGCTTGGCTGCCGGGGGGACACCGAACACCGGGGAGCTGTTTTTT.

As to this clone: Other DNA variants within this sample encode the same CDR3. The chain links TRBV29-1 to TRBJ1-1; D not resolved. Trimming left V 7 bases short and J 4 bases short, with 7 bases between. The CDR3 runs to 10 residues. Germline V CDR1 and CDR2: SQVTM, ANQGSEA. The CDR3 reads CSGGSTEAFF. CDR3 DNA sequence: TGCAGCGGGGGTTCCACTGAAGCTTTCTTT.

The chain recombines TRBV28 with TRBJ2-5; 10 bases are shared with TRBD2. After removal of 2 bases from V and 3 bases from J, the junction contained 6 bases not matched to a gene. This CDR3 is 16 amino acids long. Germline V gives CDR1 MDHEN, CDR2 SYDVKM. In nucleotides, the CDR3 is TGTGCCAGCAGTTTAGAAGGACTAGCGGTAAAAGAGACCCAGTACTTC. This translates into CASSLEGLAVKETQYF.

The CDR3 DNA reads as TGTGCCAGCAGCTGGACTAGCGGGACAAATCTTAAGGGCTATGAGCAGTTCTTC. This sequence encodes CASSWTSGTNLKGYEQFF. This rearrangement joins TRBV13 to TRBJ2-1; TRBD2 agrees at 12 bases. From germline, CDR1 is PRHDT and CDR2 FYEKMQ (reference sequence). V shed 4 bases, J shed 8 bases, and the junction held 15 bases outside the gene matches. CDR3 length: 18 amino acids.

The gene calls are TRBV2 and TRBJ2-2; D call uncertain. The CDR3 is made up of 12 amino acids. The germline V gene encodes CDR1 SNHLY and CDR2 FYNNEI. V lost 5 bases, J lost 7 bases, and 8 bases lay in between. The CDR3 loop is CASSPIHGELFF. The CDR3 DNA follows: TGTGCCAGCAGTCCTATTCACGGGGAGCTGTTTTTT.

The chain is built from TRBV19 and TRBJ2-1; no clear D gene. The CDR3 length is 13 residues. Trimming shortened V by 7 bases and J by 3 bases, and 10 bases separated the two germline ends. Germline V lookup: CDR1 LNHDA, CDR2 SQIVND (reference sequence). DNA of the CDR3: TGTGCCAGTACCTCGGTAAGCTACAATGAGCAGTTCTTC. This gives the protein CASTSVSYNEQFF.

This clone appeared a single time. The same CDR3 arises from other DNA sequences in this sample as well. V gene TRBV15 combines with J gene TRBJ1-1; unclear D gene. Germline V lookup: CDR1 LNHNV, CDR2 YYDKDF (reference sequence). Trimming left V 3 bases short and J 0 bases short, with 5 bases between. The length of the CDR3 is 13 residues. The CDR3 region is CATSREMNTEAFF. The CDR3 coding sequence is TGTGCCACCAGCAGGGAAATGAACACTGAAGCTTTCTTT. Combining the CDR3 with reference TRBV15 and TRBJ1-1 gives the whole variable domain DAMVIQNPRYQVTQFGKPVTLSCSQTLNHNVMYWYQQKSSQAPKLLFHYYDKDFNNEADTPDNFQSRRPNTSFCFLDIRSPGLGDTAMYLCATSREMNTEAFFGQGTRLTVV.

The J gene is TRBJ1-4, the V gene TRBV5-5; D might be TRBD1 (5 bases). Germline assignment: CDR1 SGHKS and CDR2 YYEKEE (reference sequence). The CDR3 runs to 19 residues. V lost 3 bases, J lost 2 bases, and 23 bases lay in between. Here the CDR3 reads CASSSPPRMGDSTNEKLFF. The DNA of the CDR3 is TGTGCCAGCAGCTCGCCCCCTCGGATGGGGGATTCTACTAATGAAAAACTGTTTTTT.

V is TRBV28 and J is TRBJ2-1; D ambiguous. Per the germline V gene, CDR1 is MDHEN and CDR2 is SYDVKM. The length of the CDR3 is 16 residues. The V end was cut by 1 base, the J end by 3 bases, with 13 bases between. This chain's CDR3 is CASSLFLEELYNEQFF. In DNA form, the CDR3 reads TGTGCCAGCAGTTTATTTCTTGAGGAGCTCTACAATGAGCAGTTCTTC.

J is TRBJ2-5 and V is TRBV7-9; TRBD2 is a possible D gene (6 bases). The CDR3 runs 15 residues. The V gene's germline CDR1 is SEHNR and CDR2 FQNEAQ (reference sequence). Trimming left V 5 bases short and J 4 bases short, with 17 bases between. In nucleotides, the CDR3 is TGTGCCAGCAGCCGGGGACTCCCGGGCGGAGAGACCCAGTACTTC. Protein sequence: CASSRGLPGGETQYF.

There are a few counts of this clone. The chain has TRBV18 and TRBJ2-7; 11 nucleotides line up with TRBD1. Per germline, CDR1 KGHSH and CDR2 LQKENI. The CDR3 has 16 amino acids. J lost 3 bases, V lost 6 bases, and 10 bases had no gene match. This chain's CDR3 is CASSQGQGATGYEQYF. CDR3 nucleotides: TGTGCCAGCTCCCAAGGACAGGGGGCGACAGGCTACGAGCAGTACTTC.

V and J are TRBV5-1 and TRBJ2-5; weak D call: TRBD1 (6 bases). Trimming stripped 4 bases from V and 5 bases from J, with 12 bases between. The CDR3 consists of 13 residues. The germline V gene has CDR1 SGHRS and CDR2 YFSETQ. CDR3 loop: CASSVQGSETQYF. CDR3 sequence (DNA): TGCGCCAGCAGCGTACAGGGATCGGAGACCCAGTACTTC.

This chain links TRBV10-3 with TRBJ2-7, with D perhaps matching TRBD2 (5 bases). The CDR3 loop spans 12 amino acids. The germline CDR1 and CDR2 sequences are ENHRY and SYGVKD. Trimming took off 4 bases at V and 4 bases at J, with 8 bases between the two ends. This CDR3 is CAISASGYEQYF. The DNA for the CDR3 is TGTGCCATCAGTGCCTCGGGATACGAGCAGTACTTC.

The J gene is TRBJ1-6, the V gene TRBV18; TRBD1 agrees at 7 bases. CDR1 and CDR2 from the germline V gene are KGHSH and LQKENI. The trim removed 1 base at V and 6 bases at J, leaving 3 bases unmatched. This CDR3 comprises 15 residues. The CDR3 sequence: CASSPLQGINSPLHF. DNA of the CDR3: TGTGCCAGCTCACCACTACAGGGGATTAATTCACCCCTCCACTTT. The full variable domain, rest sourced from reference TRBV18 and TRBJ1-6, is NAGVMQNPRHLVRRRGQEARLRCSPMKGHSHVYWYRQLPEEGLKFMVYLQKENIIDESGMPKERFSAEFPKEGPSILRIQQVVRGDSAAYFCASSPLQGINSPLHFGNGTRLTVT.

The J gene is TRBJ1-3, the V gene TRBV4-2, with 12 nucleotides matching TRBD1. Unmatched junction bases numbered 8, after V lost 2 bases and J lost 0 bases. This CDR3 region has 19 residues. Germline CDR1 and CDR2: LGHNA and YNFKEQ. The CDR3 DNA reads TGTGCCAGCAGCCAACTGGGGGACAGGGGGCGATTCTCTGGAAACACCATATATTTT. It codes for CASSQLGDRGRFSGNTIYF.

This clone was seen once. The chain recombines TRBV6-5 with TRBJ2-7; D not resolved. The length of the CDR3 is 9 residues. V gave up 5 bases and J gave up 11 bases, with 7 bases separating them. Germline lookup yields CDR1 MNHEY and CDR2 SVGAGI. This CDR3 reads CASSVPEYF. The DNA of the CDR3 is TGTGCCAGCAGTGTTCCAGAGTACTTC.

The DNA for the CDR3 is TGTGCCAGCAGCTCCCGGGACAGGGGGTACGAGCAGTACTTC. This codes for CASSSRDRGYEQYF. This chain connects TRBV5-4 to TRBJ2-7, with 11 bases fitting TRBD1. This CDR3 comprises 14 residues. V gave up 3 bases and J gave up 4 bases; unmatched junction bases: 3. CDR1 is SGHNT and CDR2 is YYREEE in the germline V gene (reference sequence).

This rearrangement joins TRBV28 to TRBJ1-1, with a possible D match to TRBD1 (5 bases). This CDR3 has 13 residues. V lost 6 bases and J lost 8, with 16 bases in between. CDR1 and CDR2 (germline): MDHEN, SYDVKM. CDR3 in DNA: TGTGCCAGCAGACGGGGGATGCAGTACGAAGCTTTCTTT. Amino acid sequence: CASRRGMQYEAFF.

This chain joins TRBV5-1 and TRBJ2-7; 7 bases are shared with TRBD2. CDR3 size: 14 residues. Trimming removed 5 bases from V and 0 bases from J; junction bases left unmatched: 5. CDR1 SGHRS and CDR2 YFSETQ come from the germline V gene. The CDR3 DNA reads TGCGCCAGCAGGGGGGGGGTCGCCTCCTACGAGCAGTACTTC. It encodes CASRGGVASYEQYF.